Each of the 21 T cell receptor beta chains below was sequenced from the same sample in a study of blood T cells in healthy people across ages. Next came a second PCR, run for about 7 to 12 cycles, which used a sample-barcoded 5' primer along with a J-beta primer mix. TCRdb called the 5' RACE reads again in MiXCR, with one record for every CDR3 protein. The data contain about 1.1 million distinct CDR3 sequences, roughly two fifths of them singletons. Sequenced material: blood. The receptors stem from a man between 18 and 35 years old in good health.

V and J are TRBV6-6 and TRBJ1-4; no clear D. The CDR3 runs 16 residues. The V and J ends lost 5 bases and 7 bases respectively, with 20 bases between them. CDR1 is MNHNY and CDR2 is SVGAGI in the germline V gene (reference sequence). CDR3 nucleotide sequence: TGTGCCAGCAGTCCATATCGACCGCCACGGGGTGAAAAACTGTTTTTT. Protein sequence: CASSPYRPPRGEKLFF.

The table lists this clonotype with a count of one. The rearrangement joins TRBV7-2 to TRBJ2-3; D is perhaps TRBD1 (5 bases). Trimming removed 1 base at V and 4 bases at J, with 12 bases between. The CDR3 consists of 15 residues. Per the germline V gene, CDR1 is SGHTA and CDR2 is FQGNSA. The CDR3 DNA reads as TGTGCCAGCAGCTTAGGTAGCTGGGGCGCAGATACGCAGTATTTT. This gives the protein CASSLGSWGADTQYF.

CDR3 bases: TGTGCCAGCAGTTTTTCGGGACAGGGGGCGAGTGGCTACACCTTC. Translating gives CASSFSGQGASGYTF. The rearrangement joins TRBV12-3 or TRBV12-4 to TRBJ1-2, with TRBD1 matching 12 bases. J was trimmed by 7 bases and V by 3 bases; bases with no gene match: 6. CDR3 length: 15 residues.

This clonotype has just one count. This likely comes from a read error, as the CDR3 has no conserved phenylalanine or tryptophan at its end. The V and J genes are TRBV6-2 or TRBV6-3 and TRBJ2-1; TRBD2 agrees at 7 bases. CDR1 MNHEY and CDR2 SVGEGT come from the germline V gene. V trimming: 6 bases; J trimming: 2 bases; junction bases outside the gene matches: 4. The CDR3 length is 14 residues. The CDR3 spells CASRPSGAYNEQFV. The CDR3 DNA reads as TGTGCCAGCAGACCCAGCGGGGCCTACAATGAGCAGTTCGTC.

This chain connects TRBV7-8 to TRBJ2-3; 9 bases match TRBD1. The CDR3 length is 15 residues. The germline CDR1 and CDR2 sequences are SGHVS and FQNEAQ. J was trimmed by 5 bases and V by 5 bases; bases with no gene match: 8. The CDR3 loop is CASSAGTGLVDTQYF. The CDR3 DNA follows: TGTGCCAGCAGCGCCGGGACAGGGTTGGTAGATACGCAGTATTTT.

This rearrangement joins TRBV20-1 to TRBJ2-3; no definite D call. V was cut by 6 bases and J by 5 bases, with 9 bases left in between. Germline assignment: CDR1 DFQATT and CDR2 SNEGSKA (reference sequence). The CDR3 has 11 residues. The CDR3 region is CSARPGDTQYF. CDR3 in DNA: TGCAGTGCCCGCCCAGGAGATACGCAGTATTTT.

On this clonotype itself: This likely came from a read error, as a far larger clone is one base away. The chain links TRBV11-2 to TRBJ2-7; D is undetermined. Germline loops: CDR1 SGHAT, CDR2 FQNNGV. This CDR3 has 11 residues. In DNA form, the CDR3 reads TGTGCCAGCAGCTTAGTCTACGAGCGGTACTTC. Amino acids: CASSLVYERYF.

Turning to this clonotype: At one boundary the junction diverges from the germline segment, which might be a read error. The chain joins TRBV4-1 to TRBJ2-1; a possible D gene is TRBD1 (5 bases). CDR1 MGHRA and CDR2 YSYEKL come from the germline V gene. This CDR3 spans 15 amino acids. The CDR3 spells CAGSQEGVTYNEQFF. CDR3 bases: TGCGCCGGCAGCCAAGAAGGGGTGACGTACAATGAGCAGTTCTTC.

The chain recombines TRBV7-9 with TRBJ2-7; D is unresolved. Germline lookup yields CDR1 SEHNR and CDR2 FQNEAQ (reference sequence). Trimming took 5 bases from V and 4 from J, leaving 15 bases between them. The CDR3 runs to 14 residues. In DNA, the CDR3 is TGTGCCAGCAGCGTAGTGCCCACTATGTACGAGCAGTACTTC. Translation: CASSVVPTMYEQYF.

This clonotype has a handful of counts. V gene TRBV10-3 combines with J gene TRBJ2-5; maybe TRBD1 (5 bases). TRBJ2-7 explains the end of the DNA better; the J call may be wrong. The CDR3 length is 12 residues. CDR1 and CDR2 (germline): ENHRY, SYGVKD. CDR3 nucleotides: TGTGCCAACCCGAAGACAGTATACGAGCAGTACTTC. Translating gives CANPKTVYEQYF.

A few counts support this clonotype. As DNA, the CDR3 is TGTGCCAGCTCACCCTACAGGGAATTTGGGAAAAAGCAGTTCTTC. Translating gives CASSPYREFGKKQFF. V and J are TRBV18 and TRBJ2-1; the D gene is possibly TRBD1 (6 bases). This CDR3 is built from 15 residues. CDR1 and CDR2 from the germline V gene are KGHSH and LQKENI. With 3 bases removed from V and 11 bases from J, the gap between germline ends came to 20 bases.

The chain couples TRBV20-1 to TRBJ2-3, with 15 bases that match TRBD2. This CDR3 has 17 residues. Trimming removed 4 bases from V and 0 bases from J; junction bases left unmatched: 5. CDR1 DFQATT and CDR2 SNEGSKA come from the germline V gene (reference sequence). For the CDR3, the DNA is TGCAGTGCTAACCCAGGGACTAGCGGGGGGAGCACAGATACGCAGTATTTT. This sequence encodes CSANPGTSGGSTDTQYF.

The V and J genes are TRBV24-1 and TRBJ2-7, with TRBD1 matching over 9 bases. CDR3 length: 16 amino acids. Germline trimming cut 3 bases from V and 7 bases from J; bases unmatched to any gene: 12. Germline CDR1 and CDR2: KGHDR and SFDVKD. The DNA for the CDR3 is TGTGCCACCAGTGATATCCGGGACAGGGCACTCGGAGAGCAGTACTTC. The encoded protein is CATSDIRDRALGEQYF.

V is TRBV20-1 and J is TRBJ1-2, with a weak D call TRBD1 (5 bases). The length of the CDR3 is 14 residues. The germline gives CDR1 DFQATT, CDR2 SNEGSKA (reference sequence). Trimming took 6 bases from V and 4 from J, leaving 18 bases between them. CDR3 nucleotide sequence: TGCAGTGCGTCCGGGACTGACGGCCCCTATGGCTACACCTTC. This codes for CSASGTDGPYGYTF.

Only a few counts were recorded for this clonotype. The V gene is TRBV4-3, the J gene TRBJ1-2; D unresolved. This CDR3 contains 15 residues. The germline V gene has CDR1 LGHNA and CDR2 YSLEER. The V end lost 0 bases, the J end lost 4 bases, and 12 bases lay between the germline ends. The CDR3 region has the DNA TGCGCCAGCAGCCAAGATACGGCCAACCCCTATGGCTACACCTTC. Its protein is CASSQDTANPYGYTF.

The chain is built from TRBV9 and TRBJ2-2, with TRBD2 identical over 7 bases. CDR1 and CDR2 from the germline V gene are SGDLS and YYNGEE. The CDR3 contains 15 residues. The J segment lost 3 bases and the V segment lost 8 bases, leaving 10 bases of the junction unmatched. In DNA form, the CDR3 reads TGTGCCAGTAGCCCAAGGACTAGTCACACCGGGGAGCTGTTTTTT. Amino acid sequence: CASSPRTSHTGELFF.

This chain connects TRBV12-1 to TRBJ1-6. TRBV12-1 is deemed a pseudogene. The CDR3 extends over 18 amino acids. The CDR3 protein is CASSFDLYRSSYNSPLHF. DNA for the CDR3: TGTGCCAGCAGCTTTGATCTTTACAGGAGCTCCTATAATTCACCCCTCCACTTT.

The chain joins TRBV14 to TRBJ1-3, with 7 positions matching TRBD1. V lost 5 bases to trimming and J lost 8 bases; unmatched junction nucleotides: 18. The germline gives CDR1 SGHDN, CDR2 FVKESK. This CDR3 is built from 17 residues. CDR3 bases: TGTGCCAGCAGCAGCCCCCCCTGGACAGGCTATCGGGACACCATATATTTT. The encoded protein is CASSSPPWTGYRDTIYF.

V usage is TRBV21-1 and J usage is TRBJ1-5; TRBD1 reflects the table's D call only, with no check against the DNA. TRBV21-1 is termed a pseudogene. The CDR3 runs to 12 residues. The CDR3, as DNA: TGTGCCAGCAGCGTCCGGGAATCGCCCCAGCATTTT. It is translated as CASSVRESPQHF.

This clonotype was recorded at least ten times. This chain links TRBV20-1 with TRBJ2-5, with D perhaps TRBD1 (6 bases). The germline CDR1 and CDR2 sequences are DFQATT and SNEGSKA (reference sequence). The V gene lost 0 bases and the J gene lost 8 bases, with 10 bases spanning the gap. This CDR3 comprises 12 residues. The CDR3 DNA sequence: TGCAGTGCTAGAGAAGGGACACCAACCCAGTACTTC. This sequence encodes CSAREGTPTQYF.

This clonotype was seen a few times. The chain links TRBV18 to TRBJ2-3; D may be TRBD2 (6 bases). CDR3 length equals 13 residues. Trimming removed 5 bases from V and 4 bases from J, with 10 bases in between. Germline V lookup: CDR1 KGHSH, CDR2 LQKENI. CDR3 in DNA: TGTGCCAGCTCAATTCGGAGGGCAGATACGCAGTATTTT. This sequence encodes CASSIRRADTQYF.